This T cell receptor (beta chain) was found in a study of technical replicates of blood from a handful of donors. Profiling relied on immunoSEQ multiplex PCR, and the TCRdb table lists in-frame clones only, not all of them. The sample holds 65,000 to 95,000 clones, about 86% seen once. The V and J ends lost 3 bases and 3 bases, in that order; junction bases with no gene match: 10. CDR3 length: 17 amino acids. Germline V gene sequence: CDR1 SEHNR, CDR2 FQNEAQ (reference sequence). The TCR was taken from a human donor in good health. Some clones in this sample may be carry-over from other donors' samples. The chain combines TRBV7-9 with TRBJ2-1; 8 bases fit TRBD2. The source material was PBMCs. CDR3 coding DNA: TGTGCCAGCAGCTTTTTTAGCGGGACATTACTCTACAATGAGCAGTTCTTC. It encodes CASSFFSGTLLYNEQFF.